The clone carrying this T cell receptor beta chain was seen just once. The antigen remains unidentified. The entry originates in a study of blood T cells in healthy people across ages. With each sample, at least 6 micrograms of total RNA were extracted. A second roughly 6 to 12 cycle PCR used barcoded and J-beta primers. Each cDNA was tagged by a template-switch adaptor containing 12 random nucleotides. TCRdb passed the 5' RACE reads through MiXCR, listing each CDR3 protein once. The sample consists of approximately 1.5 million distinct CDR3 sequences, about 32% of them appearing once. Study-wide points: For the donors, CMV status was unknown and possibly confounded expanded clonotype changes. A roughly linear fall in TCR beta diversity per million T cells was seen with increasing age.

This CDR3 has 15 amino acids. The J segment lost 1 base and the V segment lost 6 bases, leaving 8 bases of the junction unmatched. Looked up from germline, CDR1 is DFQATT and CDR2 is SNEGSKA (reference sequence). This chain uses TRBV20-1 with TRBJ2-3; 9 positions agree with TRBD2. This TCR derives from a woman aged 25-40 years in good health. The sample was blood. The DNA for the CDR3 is TGCAGTGCGACTCCTATAGCGGGGGGCACAGATACGCAGTATTTT. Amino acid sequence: CSATPIAGGTDTQYF.